The clone carrying this TCR beta chain appeared a single time. The CDR3 sequence is 16 residues long. V trimming: 0 bases; J trimming: 4 bases; junction bases outside the gene matches: 7. Germline V gene sequence: CDR1 SGHRS, CDR2 YFSETQ. These data come from a study of OX40 agonist ivuxolimab in advanced cancers. The repertoire was sequenced with immunoSEQ multiplex PCR; TCRdb's copy has only in-frame clones and lacks some. The sample includes over 35,000 clones, around three quarters of them seen just once. The chain carries TRBV5-1 and TRBJ1-2, with 9 bases identical to TRBD1. Sample: CD4+ or CD8+ T cells sorted from blood, taken in a trial of the OX40 agonist ivuxolimab. This clonotype was sampled from an adult with an advanced solid tumor such as melanoma, head and neck, liver or kidney cancer. CDR3 bases: TGCGCCAGCAGCTTGGCAGGCGGGACAGGGACCTATGGCTACACCTTC. Protein: CASSLAGGTGTYGYTF.